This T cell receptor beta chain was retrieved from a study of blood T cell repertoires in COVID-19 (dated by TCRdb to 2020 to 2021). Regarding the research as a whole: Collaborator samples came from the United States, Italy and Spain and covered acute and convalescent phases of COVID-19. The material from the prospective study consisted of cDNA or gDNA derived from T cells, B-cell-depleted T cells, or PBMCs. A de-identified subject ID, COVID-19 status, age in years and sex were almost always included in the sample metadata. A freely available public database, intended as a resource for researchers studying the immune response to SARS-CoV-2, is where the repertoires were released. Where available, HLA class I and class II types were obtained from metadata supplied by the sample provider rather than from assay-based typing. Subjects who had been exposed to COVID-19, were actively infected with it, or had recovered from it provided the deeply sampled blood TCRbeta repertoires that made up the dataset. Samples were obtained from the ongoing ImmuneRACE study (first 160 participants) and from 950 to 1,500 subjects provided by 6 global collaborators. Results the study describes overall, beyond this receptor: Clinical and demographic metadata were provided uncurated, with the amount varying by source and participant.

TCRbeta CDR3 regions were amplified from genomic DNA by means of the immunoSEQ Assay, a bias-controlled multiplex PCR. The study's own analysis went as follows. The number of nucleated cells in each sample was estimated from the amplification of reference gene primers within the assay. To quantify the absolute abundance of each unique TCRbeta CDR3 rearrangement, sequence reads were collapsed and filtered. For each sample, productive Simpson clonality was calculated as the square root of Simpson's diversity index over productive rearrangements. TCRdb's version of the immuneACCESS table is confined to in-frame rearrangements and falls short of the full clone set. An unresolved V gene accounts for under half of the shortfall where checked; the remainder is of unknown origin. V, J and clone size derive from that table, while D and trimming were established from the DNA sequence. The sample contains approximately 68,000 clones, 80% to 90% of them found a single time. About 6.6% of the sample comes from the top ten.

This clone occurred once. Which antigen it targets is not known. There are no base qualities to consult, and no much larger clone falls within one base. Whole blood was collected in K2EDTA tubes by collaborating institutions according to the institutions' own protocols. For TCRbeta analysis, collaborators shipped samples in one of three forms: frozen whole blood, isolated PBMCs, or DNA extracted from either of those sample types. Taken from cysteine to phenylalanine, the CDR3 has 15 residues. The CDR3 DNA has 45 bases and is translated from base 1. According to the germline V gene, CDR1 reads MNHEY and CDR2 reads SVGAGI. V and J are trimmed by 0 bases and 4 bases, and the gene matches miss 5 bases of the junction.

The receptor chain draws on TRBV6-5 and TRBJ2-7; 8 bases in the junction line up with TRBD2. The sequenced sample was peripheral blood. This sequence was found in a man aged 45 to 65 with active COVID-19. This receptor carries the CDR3 CASSYSLASGYEQYF. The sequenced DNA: TGTGCCAGCAGTTACTCGTTGGCTAGCGGGTACGAGCAGTACTTC.